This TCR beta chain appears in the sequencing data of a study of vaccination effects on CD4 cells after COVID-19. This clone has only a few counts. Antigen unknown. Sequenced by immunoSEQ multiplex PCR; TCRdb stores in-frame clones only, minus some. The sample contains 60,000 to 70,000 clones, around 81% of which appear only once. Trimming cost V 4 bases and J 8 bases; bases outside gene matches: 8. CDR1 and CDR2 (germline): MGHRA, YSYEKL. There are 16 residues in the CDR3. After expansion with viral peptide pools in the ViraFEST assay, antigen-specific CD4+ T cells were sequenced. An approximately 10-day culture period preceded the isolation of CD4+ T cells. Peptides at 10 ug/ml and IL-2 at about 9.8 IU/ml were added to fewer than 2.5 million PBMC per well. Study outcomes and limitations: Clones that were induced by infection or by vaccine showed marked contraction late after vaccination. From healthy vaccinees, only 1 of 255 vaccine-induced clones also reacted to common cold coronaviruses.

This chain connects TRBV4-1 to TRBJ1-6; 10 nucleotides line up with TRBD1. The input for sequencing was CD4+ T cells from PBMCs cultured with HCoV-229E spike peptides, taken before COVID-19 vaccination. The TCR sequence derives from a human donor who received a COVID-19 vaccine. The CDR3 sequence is CASSLLTGTGDSPLHF. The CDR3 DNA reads TGCGCCAGCAGCCTTCTAACCGGGACAGGGGATTCACCCCTCCACTTT.